The 15 T cell receptor beta chains given below trace back to one sample, sequenced in a study of human T cells and chemical hapten exposure. Time point in this sample: patch test 2, 6 weeks after DPC sensitization. Documented treatment: therapeutic diphenylcyclopropenone sensitization with weekly scalp DPC. TCRdb passed the RACE reads through MiXCR, listing each CDR3 protein once. The repertoire holds some 100,000 distinct CDR3 sequences, with about a tenth as singletons. The source material was whole blood, sampled in connection with sensitization to the hapten diphenylcyclopropenone (DPC). These receptors came from a woman in her thirties or forties with alopecia areata. Some clones in this sample may be carry-over from other donors' samples.

This clonotype appeared a few times. The chain joins TRBV20-1 to TRBJ2-1; a weak D match, TRBD2 (6 bases). This CDR3 has 12 amino acids. V was cut by 3 bases and J by 8 bases, with 11 bases left in between. CDR1 is DFQATT, CDR2 SNEGSKA, per germline (reference sequence). The CDR3 region has the DNA TGCAGTGCTAGGGATCGGGAGTATGAGCAGTTCTTC. Translating it yields CSARDREYEQFF.

The rearrangement uses TRBV20-1 and TRBJ1-1; a weak D match, TRBD1 (5 bases). Germline-derived CDR1 and CDR2 are DFQATT and SNEGSKA (reference sequence). CDR3 size: 12 residues. Trimming left V 6 bases short and J 6 bases short, with 14 bases between. CDR3 bases: TGCAGTGCGCAGGCGGACATGGCTGAAGCTTTCTTT. Translating gives CSAQADMAEAFF.

A few counts support this clonotype. This rearrangement joins TRBV28 to TRBJ1-4; 7 bases align to TRBD1. Per the germline V gene, CDR1 is MDHEN and CDR2 is SYDVKM. The CDR3 consists of 14 residues. The V segment lost 4 bases and the J segment 9 bases; nucleotides outside the gene matches: 8. DNA for the CDR3: TGTGCCAGCAGTTGGGACAGCCTGCGGCAAAAACTGTTTTTT. It is translated as CASSWDSLRQKLFF.

V is TRBV7-2 and J is TRBJ2-7; no reliable D call. Trimming cost V 1 base and J 6 bases, with 16 bases left between them. Germline CDR1 and CDR2: SGHTA and FQGNSA. This CDR3 has 15 residues. The CDR3 nucleotides are TGTGCCAGCAGCTTAGAGGTACCCTCTGCCTGCGAGCAGTACTTC. This sequence encodes CASSLEVPSACEQYF.

This clonotype showed up just a few times. The chain couples TRBV12-3 or TRBV12-4 to TRBJ2-6; no reliable D call. The V and J ends lost 2 bases and 0 bases respectively, with 8 bases between them. CDR3 length equals 16 residues. CDR3 sequence: CASSLQVGSGANVLTF. The CDR3 region has the DNA TGTGCCAGCAGTTTACAGGTGGGCTCTGGGGCCAACGTCCTGACTTTC.

There are many counts of this clonotype. The chain couples TRBV21-1 to TRBJ2-7; no DNA check was done on the table's D call, TRBD1. TRBV21-1 is a documented pseudogene. This CDR3 comprises 16 residues. For the CDR3, the DNA is TGTGCCAGCAGCAAATCGGAGGAACAGGAGGACTACGAGCAGTACTTC. Its translation: CASSKSEEQEDYEQYF.

This clonotype has at least ten counts. J is TRBJ2-7 and V is TRBV20-1; a possible D gene is TRBD2 (5 bases). CDR1 and CDR2 (germline): DFQATT, SNEGSKA (reference sequence). There are 14 residues in the CDR3. Trimming cost V 0 bases and J 4 bases, with 13 bases left between them. CDR3 nucleotide sequence: TGCAGTGCTAGAGATCCCACTAGAATGTACGAGCAGTACTTC. Its protein is CSARDPTRMYEQYF.

Comments on this clonotype: One junction end does not reproduce the germline sequence, and a read error may be involved. This rearrangement joins TRBV4-1 to TRBJ1-6; D ambiguous. Germline assignment: CDR1 MGHRA and CDR2 YSYEKL. The CDR3 has 14 amino acids. In DNA form, the CDR3 reads TGCGCCAGCAGCCAAGATTCGTATAACTCACCCCTCCACTTT. It is translated as CASSQDSYNSPLHF.

Ten or more counts support this clonotype. The CDR3, as DNA: TGTGCCAGCATGGCGGGAGCCCCGGGCACCGGGGAGCTGTTTTTT. Protein: CASMAGAPGTGELFF. V is TRBV3-1 and J is TRBJ2-2, with 7 bases lining up with TRBD2. From germline, CDR1 is LGHDT and CDR2 YNNKEL (reference sequence). This CDR3 has 15 amino acids. Trimming at V came to 7 bases and at J to 4 bases, leaving 9 bases not matched to a gene.

The rearrangement links TRBV20-1 to TRBJ2-1, with D possibly matching TRBD2 (9 bases). V lost 6 bases and J 3 bases, leaving 18 bases between the germline ends. The germline V gene encodes CDR1 DFQATT and CDR2 SNEGSKA (reference sequence). The CDR3 length is 15 residues. The CDR3 here is CSAQGAGGIYNEQFF. In DNA form, the CDR3 reads TGCAGTGCCCAGGGGGCGGGAGGGATCTACAATGAGCAGTTCTTC.

The rearrangement joins TRBV28 to TRBJ1-1; no clear D gene. Trimming took off 6 bases at V and 0 bases at J, with 5 bases between the two ends. The germline V gene has CDR1 MDHEN and CDR2 SYDVKM. This CDR3 contains 12 residues. This CDR3 reads CASRDLNTEAFF. In DNA form, the CDR3 reads TGTGCCAGCAGAGACCTGAACACTGAAGCTTTCTTT.

This clonotype was counted only a few times. The chain combines TRBV29-1 with TRBJ2-7, with TRBD2 matching 10 bases. The CDR3 sequence is 14 residues long. CDR1 is SQVTM, CDR2 ANQGSEA, per germline. Trimming cost V 4 bases and J 7 bases; bases outside gene matches: 10. The CDR3 reads CSVATRLAGVEQYF. The CDR3 nucleotides read TGCAGCGTTGCAACCCGGCTAGCGGGGGTTGAGCAGTACTTC.

This clonotype has a count of ten or more. This rearrangement joins TRBV7-8 to TRBJ2-7; a weak D match, TRBD1 (6 bases). This CDR3 comprises 16 residues. The V end was cut by 2 bases, the J end by 5 bases, with 19 bases between. From germline, CDR1 is SGHVS and CDR2 FQNEAQ. As DNA, the CDR3 is TGTGCCAGCAGCTTACTCTTTGGTCAGGGGAAAAACGAGCAGTACTTC. It is translated as CASSLLFGQGKNEQYF.

The chain links TRBV2 to TRBJ1-6; D might be TRBD1 (6 bases). V lost 6 bases and J 10 bases, leaving 16 bases between the germline ends. This CDR3 is 14 amino acids long. Germline V gene data show CDR1 as SNHLY and CDR2 as FYNNEI. The CDR3 DNA sequence: TGTGCCAGCAGGGACCCTCGGGGGCACTCACCCCTCCACTTT. This codes for CASRDPRGHSPLHF.

The sample holds many counts of this clonotype. V is TRBV27 and J is TRBJ1-2; D is possibly TRBD1 (6 bases). The germline gives CDR1 MNHEY, CDR2 SMNVEV (reference sequence). The CDR3 is made up of 15 amino acids. Trimming pared 4 bases from V and 5 bases from J, leaving 17 bases between. In DNA form, the CDR3 reads TGTGCCAGCAGTTCATCTACAGGGTTTGGTTATGGCTACACCTTC. Residues: CASSSSTGFGYGYTF.